A single sample is the source of the 13 T cell receptor beta chains below, sequenced in a study of immune heterogeneity within non-small cell lung tumors. Amplifying TCR beta CDR3 involved multiplex PCR carried out with 32 V and 13 J primers. TCRdb re-called the multiplex PCR reads through MiXCR, storing one row per CDR3 protein. The sample holds 2,000 or so distinct CDR3 sequences; about 35% are singletons and the top ten take roughly a quarter. The starting template was genomic DNA from bulk tumor, roughly 650 ng per sample. Collection of several biopsies per primary tumor, spaced far apart, took place during surgery. Samples came from untreated patients having curative surgery for newly diagnosed non-small cell lung cancer. The sample comprised lung tumor tissue. The receptors here all came from an older man with non-small cell lung cancer.

This chain links TRBV5-5 with TRBJ1-1, with a possible D match to TRBD1 (6 bases). V lost 4 bases and J lost 1, with 11 bases in between. CDR1 is SGHKS and CDR2 is YYEKEE in the germline V gene (reference sequence). The CDR3 runs to 14 residues. DNA for the CDR3: TGTGCCAGCAGCACGGGACACAGGAACACTGAAGCTTTCTTT. This encodes CASSTGHRNTEAFF.

This chain links TRBV12-3 or TRBV12-4 with TRBJ1-6; 9 bases are shared with TRBD1. The length of the CDR3 is 14 residues. The J segment lost 9 bases and the V segment lost 4 bases, leaving 4 bases of the junction unmatched. The DNA for the CDR3 is TGTGCCAGCAGTTCCGGGACAGGGCGTTCACCCCTCCACTTT. Amino acids: CASSSGTGRSPLHF.

The gene calls are TRBV10-3 and TRBJ1-1; weak D call: TRBD1 (6 bases). The V gene's germline CDR1 is ENHRY and CDR2 SYGVKD. V gave up 0 bases and J gave up 7 bases, with 12 bases separating them. The CDR3 length is 14 residues. The CDR3 region has the DNA TGTGCCATCAGTGAGTCGATGGGGGCAGGTGAAGCTTTCTTT. It specifies CAISESMGAGEAFF.

Sample share makes this clonotype large. The gene calls are TRBV28 and TRBJ2-7; TRBD2 agrees at 10 bases. Trimming took 6 bases from V and 2 from J; bases not matched to a gene: 4. Germline V gene sequence: CDR1 MDHEN, CDR2 SYDVKM. CDR3 length: 14 residues. CDR3 DNA: TGTGCCAGCAGACGGACTAGCGGCACCTACGAGCAGTACTTC. It is translated as CASRRTSGTYEQYF.

This clonotype was seen more than once but under ten times. The rearrangement joins TRBV6-4 to TRBJ2-3; a weak D match, TRBD1 (6 bases). This CDR3 contains 13 residues. V lost 6 bases to trimming and J lost 6 bases, with 13 bases between them. Germline assignment: CDR1 MRHNA and CDR2 SNTAGT. The CDR3 sequence is CASSLDRSDTQYF. CDR3 DNA sequence: TGTGCCAGCAGCCTAGACAGGTCCGATACGCAGTATTTT.

About this clonotype itself: A clone one base away is much larger, so this may be a read error. The chain joins TRBV20-1 to TRBJ1-1, with 7 nucleotides matching TRBD1. This CDR3 is 12 amino acids long. CDR1 and CDR2 (germline): DFQATT, SNEGSKA (reference sequence). The CDR3 is CSAAGGGTEASF. The CDR3 DNA is TGCAGTGCAGCAGGAGGGGGCACTGAAGCTTCCTTT.

This clonotype turned up a few times. The chain combines TRBV5-1 with TRBJ2-3; D perhaps matches TRBD2 (6 bases). Trimming left V 0 bases short and J 0 bases short, with 11 bases between. Germline loops: CDR1 SGHRS, CDR2 YFSETQ. The CDR3 sequence is 16 residues long. This CDR3 is CASSLDAGLSTDTQYF. The CDR3 DNA sequence: TGCGCCAGCAGCTTGGATGCGGGGCTGAGCACAGATACGCAGTATTTT.

In nucleotides, the CDR3 is TGTGCCAGCAGCCCACCTTTCGAGGGGGGGAACTACGAGCAGTACTTC. Translating gives CASSPPFEGGNYEQYF. This chain uses TRBV12-3 or TRBV12-4 with TRBJ2-7; possibly TRBD2 for D (7 bases). The CDR3 spans 16 residues. Between the trimmed V and J ends, which lost 6 bases and 3 bases, there was a span of 21 bases.

Sample share makes this clonotype medium-sized. V gene TRBV11-2 combines with J gene TRBJ2-7; D might be TRBD1 (5 bases). Germline V gene lookup returns CDR1 SGHAT and CDR2 FQNNGV. This CDR3 is built from 13 residues. Trimming took off 1 base at V and 3 bases at J, with 7 bases between the two ends. The CDR3 is CASSLAGFYEQYF. The CDR3 region has the DNA TGTGCCAGCAGCTTAGCAGGGTTCTACGAGCAGTACTTC.

Worth noting for this clonotype: A read error may explain this, as a much larger clone is one base away. The rearrangement links TRBV7-3 to TRBJ1-2, with D maybe TRBD1 (6 bases). Looked up from germline, CDR1 is SGHTA and CDR2 is FQGTGA. CDR3 size: 15 residues. Between the trimmed V and J ends, which lost 2 bases and 6 bases, there was a span of 16 bases. CDR3 amino acids: CASSLFSTGFDGYTF. Written as DNA, the CDR3 is TGTGCCAGCAGCTTATTCTCGACAGGTTTTGATGGCTACACCTTC.

Of note for this clonotype: One end of the junction fails to match germline, which may point to a read error. V usage is TRBV3-1 and J usage is TRBJ2-5; 7 bases map to TRBD2. Per the germline V gene, CDR1 is LGHDT and CDR2 is YNNKEL (reference sequence). This CDR3 region has 13 residues. CDR3 sequence: CAISGTRRGTQYF. CDR3 nucleotides: TGTGCCATCAGCGGGACTCGTCGGGGCACCCAGTACTTC.

This clonotype ranks as medium-sized. The V call is TRBV24-1, the J call TRBJ2-1; TRBD2 matches at 12 bases. The CDR3 consists of 16 residues. Germline V lookup: CDR1 KGHDR, CDR2 SFDVKD. V shed 1 base, J shed 9 bases, and the junction held 6 bases outside the gene matches. In DNA, the CDR3 is TGTGCCACCAGTGATTTAGGACTAGCGGGATATGGTGAGCAGTTCTTC. This codes for CATSDLGLAGYGEQFF.

In its sample, this clonotype was seen once. The rearrangement joins TRBV2 to TRBJ2-2; 10 positions match TRBD1. V was clipped by 6 bases and J by 7 bases; unmatched bases: 14. Germline CDR1 and CDR2: SNHLY and FYNNEI. This CDR3 has 17 amino acids. CDR3 in amino acids: CASRRDRGRDPSGELFF. The CDR3 nucleotides are TGTGCCAGCAGGCGAGACAGGGGGCGAGATCCCAGCGGGGAGCTGTTTTTT.